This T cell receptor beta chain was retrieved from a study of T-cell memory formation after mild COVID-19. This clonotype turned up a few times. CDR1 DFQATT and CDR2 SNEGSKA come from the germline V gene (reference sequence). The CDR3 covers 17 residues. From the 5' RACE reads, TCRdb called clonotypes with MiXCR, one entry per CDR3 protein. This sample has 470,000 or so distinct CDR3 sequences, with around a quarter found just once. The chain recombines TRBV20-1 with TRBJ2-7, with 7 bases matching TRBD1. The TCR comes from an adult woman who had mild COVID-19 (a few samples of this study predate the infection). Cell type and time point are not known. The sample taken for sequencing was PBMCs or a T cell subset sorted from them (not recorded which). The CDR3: CIPDPYPAAGGSYEQYF. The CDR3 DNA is TGCATTCCCGACCCCTATCCGGCGGCAGGGGGCTCCTACGAGCAGTACTTC.